Given below is one TCR beta chain in context. The antigen remains unidentified. J gave up 3 bases and V 5 bases, and 4 bases lay outside the gene matches. Germline CDR1 SGHTA, CDR2 FQGNSA. CDR3 size: 15 residues. Time point given: late sampling 161 to 241 days after vaccination in three convalescent patients. Treatment specified: 10-day PBMC culture with coronavirus spike peptide pools or control peptides (ViraFEST assay). Peptide pools at roughly 10 ug/ml, together with 7.5 to 10 IU/ml IL-2, were added to cultures of about 2 million PBMCs per well. These data originate in a study of vaccination and CD4 T cells after COVID-19. Background on the study: In culture, cells were exposed to overlapping spike peptides from SARS-CoV-2, HCoV-NL63, HCoV-OC43 and HCoV-229E.

An Oncomine TCR Beta short-read assay was used to sequence the DNA from cultured CD4+ T cells. One entry per CDR3 protein results from TCRdb running MiXCR on the PCR reads. The sample yields 15,000 to 20,000 distinct CDR3 sequences, 44% seen once. This TCR derives from a human donor who had recovered from COVID-19. The material was CD4+ T cells from blood, cultured in vitro, obtained about 7 months after SARS-CoV-2 vaccination. The V call is TRBV7-2, the J call TRBJ1-6; 7 positions match TRBD1. This CDR3 reads CASSRDSNYNSPLHF. CDR3 in DNA: TGTGCCAGCAGCCGGGACAGTAACTATAATTCACCCCTCCACTTT.